This record looks at one TCR beta chain sequence and its context. TCRdb itself ran the RACE reads through MiXCR, one entry per CDR3 protein. The sample lists approximately 180,000 distinct CDR3 sequences; 25% to 35% were seen once. The data derive from a study of human T cells and chemical hapten exposure. About the study: For sensitization, 2% DPC was applied to an approximately 2 cm by approximately 2 cm patch of upper inner arm skin.

This CDR3 contains 17 residues. Germline CDR1 is MNHNY and CDR2 is SVGAGI (reference sequence). Trimming cost V 5 bases and J 7 bases; bases outside gene matches: 13. Time point specified: pre-sensitization, week 0. Stated treatment: therapeutic diphenylcyclopropenone sensitization with weekly scalp DPC. Extraction yielded total RNA from whole blood (unfractionated). Sequences were derived from whole blood, sampled in connection with sensitization to the hapten diphenylcyclopropenone (DPC). This chain connects TRBV6-6 to TRBJ2-1, with 11 bases aligning to TRBD1. The TCR comes from a woman aged 25-40 years with alopecia areata. Some clones in this sample may be carry-over from other donors' samples. The CDR3 spells CASSKAQDRGQKNEQFF. The CDR3 region has the DNA TGTGCCAGCAGTAAAGCCCAGGACAGGGGGCAGAAAAATGAGCAGTTCTTC.